The 8 T cell receptor beta chains in this list originate from one sample, sequenced in a study of shared T cell receptors in the human thymus. Clones were read by immunoSEQ multiplex PCR, and TCRdb kept only the in-frame ones, dropping some. The sample records around 340,000 clones, more than 85% being singletons. Sample: thymocytes. All receptors come from a human donor.

This sequence joins TRBV27 and TRBJ2-3; 12 bases match TRBD2. CDR3 length: 19 amino acids. V was clipped by 5 bases and J by 1 base; unmatched bases: 13. Looked up from germline, CDR1 is MNHEY and CDR2 is SMNVEV (reference sequence). The chain's CDR3 is CASSPLLAGGPSGTDTQYF. The CDR3, as DNA: TGTGCCAGCAGTCCCTTACTAGCGGGAGGTCCGTCGGGCACAGATACGCAGTATTTT.

This clone came up once. The V call is TRBV9, the J call TRBJ2-3; TRBD2 matches 9 bases. This CDR3 is built from 14 residues. Germline-derived CDR1 and CDR2 are SGDLS and YYNGEE. Trimming removed 0 bases from V and 4 bases from J; junction bases left unmatched: 0. CDR3 in DNA: TGTGCCAGCAGCGTAGCTAGCGGGGCAGATACGCAGTATTTT. This sequence encodes CASSVASGADTQYF.

The genes are TRBV4-1 and TRBJ1-3; D uncertain. Looked up from germline, CDR1 is MGHRA and CDR2 is YSYEKL. This CDR3 is built from 13 residues. V was shortened by 8 bases and J by 2 bases, with 10 bases between the two germline ends. CDR3 DNA: TGCGCCAGCGGGGAGGTTGCTGGAAACACCATATATTTT. As protein: CASGEVAGNTIYF.

V gene TRBV5-6 combines with J gene TRBJ2-2; TRBD1 or TRBD2 may be the D gene (5 bases each). CDR3 length equals 15 residues. Trimming left V 2 bases short and J 2 bases short, with 10 bases between. Per the germline V gene, CDR1 is SGHDT and CDR2 is YYEEEE. DNA of the CDR3: TGTGCCAGCAGCTTTTACGGGACCAACACCGGGGAGCTGTTTTTT. This codes for CASSFYGTNTGELFF.

This chain links TRBV5-1 with TRBJ1-1; D might be TRBD1 (6 bases). Germline CDR1 SGHRS, CDR2 YFSETQ. Deletions cut 0 bases from V and 4 bases from J, with 13 bases between. There are 15 residues in the CDR3. CDR3 sequence reads: CASSLAQGKGTEAFF. DNA of the CDR3: TGCGCCAGCAGCTTGGCACAGGGTAAAGGCACTGAAGCTTTCTTT.

The chain is built from TRBV6-5 and TRBJ2-7; no definite D call. The CDR3 has 11 residues. Trimming stripped 8 bases from V and 7 bases from J, with 12 bases between. Germline V gene lookup returns CDR1 MNHEY and CDR2 SVGAGI. Here the CDR3 DNA reads TGTGCCAGCCGCTCTGCTTGGGAGCAGTACTTC. Its translation: CASRSAWEQYF.

This clone was seen a single time. The CDR3 loop is CAWSSPLQRGPQDTQYF. Here the CDR3 DNA reads TGTGCCTGGAGTTCCCCTTTACAGCGGGGGCCCCAGGATACGCAGTATTTT. V is TRBV30 and J is TRBJ2-3, with 8 nucleotides matching TRBD2. The length of the CDR3 is 17 residues. Unmatched junction bases numbered 16, after V lost 2 bases and J lost 6 bases. Germline values: CDR1 GTSNPN, CDR2 SVGIG (reference sequence).

The chain has TRBV28 and TRBJ2-7; 9 bases are a match to TRBD2. This CDR3 region has 15 residues. Trimming took 10 bases from V and 6 from J; bases not matched to a gene: 16. CDR1 is MDHEN and CDR2 is SYDVKM in the germline V gene. The CDR3 region has the DNA TGTGCCACCATAGAGCCTCGAGCGGGAGGCCCCGAGCAGTACTTC. Its translation is CATIEPRAGGPEQYF.